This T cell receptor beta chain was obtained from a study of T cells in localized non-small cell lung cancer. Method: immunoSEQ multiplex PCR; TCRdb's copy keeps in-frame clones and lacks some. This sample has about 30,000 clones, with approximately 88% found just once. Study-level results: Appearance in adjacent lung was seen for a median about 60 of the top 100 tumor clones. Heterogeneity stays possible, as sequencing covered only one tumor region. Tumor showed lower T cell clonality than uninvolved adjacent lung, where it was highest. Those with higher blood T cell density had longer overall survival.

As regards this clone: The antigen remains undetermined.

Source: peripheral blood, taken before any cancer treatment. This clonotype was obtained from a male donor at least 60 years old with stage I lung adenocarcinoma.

CDR3: CASSQEEGPNYGYTF. The CDR3 coding sequence is TGCGCCAGCAGCCAAGAAGAGGGGCCTAACTATGGCTACACCTTC. This chain connects TRBV4-1 to TRBJ1-2; a possible D gene is TRBD1 (5 bases). V was pared by 0 bases and J by 0 bases, with 8 bases between. Germline-derived CDR1 and CDR2 are MGHRA and YSYEKL. The length of the CDR3 is 15 residues.